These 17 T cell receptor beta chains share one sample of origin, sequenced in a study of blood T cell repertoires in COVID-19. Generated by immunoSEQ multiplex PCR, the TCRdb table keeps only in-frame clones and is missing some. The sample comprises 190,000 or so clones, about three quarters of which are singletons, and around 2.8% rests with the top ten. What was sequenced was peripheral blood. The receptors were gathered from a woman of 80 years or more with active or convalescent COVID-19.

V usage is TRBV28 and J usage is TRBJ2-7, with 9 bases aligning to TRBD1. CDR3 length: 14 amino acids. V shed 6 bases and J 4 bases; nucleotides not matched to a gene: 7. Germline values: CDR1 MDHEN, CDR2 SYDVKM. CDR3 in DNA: TGTGCCAGCAGGGGAGCCGGGACAGGGTACGAGCAGTACTTC. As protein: CASRGAGTGYEQYF.

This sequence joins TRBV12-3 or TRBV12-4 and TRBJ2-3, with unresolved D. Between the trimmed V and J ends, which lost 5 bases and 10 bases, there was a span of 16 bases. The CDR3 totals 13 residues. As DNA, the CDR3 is TGTGCCAGCAGTCCTCAATTCGAGTTGGCGCAGTATTTT. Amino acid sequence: CASSPQFELAQYF.

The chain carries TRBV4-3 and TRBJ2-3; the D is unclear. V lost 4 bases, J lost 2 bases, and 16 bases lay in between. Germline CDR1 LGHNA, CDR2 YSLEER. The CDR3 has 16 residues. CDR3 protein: CASSRTPPPVTDTQYF. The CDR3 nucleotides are TGCGCCAGCAGCCGCACTCCCCCTCCTGTCACAGATACGCAGTATTTT.

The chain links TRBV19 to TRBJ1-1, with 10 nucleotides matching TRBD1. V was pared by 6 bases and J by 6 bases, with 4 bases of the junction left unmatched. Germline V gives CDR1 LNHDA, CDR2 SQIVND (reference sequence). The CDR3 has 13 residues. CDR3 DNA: TGTGCCAGTAGGGGACAGGGGCTGCCTGAAGCTTTCTTT. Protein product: CASRGQGLPEAFF.

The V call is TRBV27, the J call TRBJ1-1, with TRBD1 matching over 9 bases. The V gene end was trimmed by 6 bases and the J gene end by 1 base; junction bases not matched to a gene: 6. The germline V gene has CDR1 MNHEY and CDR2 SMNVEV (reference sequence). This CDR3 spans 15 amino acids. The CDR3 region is CASRKNRGRNTEAFF. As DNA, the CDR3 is TGTGCCAGCAGGAAGAACAGGGGGCGGAACACTGAAGCTTTCTTT.

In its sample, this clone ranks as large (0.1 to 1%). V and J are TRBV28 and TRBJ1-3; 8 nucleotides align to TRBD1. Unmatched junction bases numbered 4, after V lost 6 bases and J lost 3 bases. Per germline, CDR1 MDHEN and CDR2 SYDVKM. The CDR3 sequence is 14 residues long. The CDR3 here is CASSRQGSGNTIYF. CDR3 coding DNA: TGTGCCAGCAGCCGACAGGGGAGTGGAAACACCATATATTTT.

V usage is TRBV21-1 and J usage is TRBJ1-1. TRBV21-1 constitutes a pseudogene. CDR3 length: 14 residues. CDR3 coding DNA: TGTGCCAGCAGCACCCGTCGGGAGTACACTGAAGCTTTCTTT. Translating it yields CASSTRREYTEAFF.

CDR3 coding DNA: TGTGCCAGCAGACGGGACCTAGTGGGGGGGGTCACAGATACGCAGTATTTT. It codes for CASRRDLVGGVTDTQYF. The chain joins TRBV5-4 to TRBJ2-3; 7 bases map to TRBD2. This CDR3 comprises 17 residues. J lost 2 bases, V lost 5 bases, and 14 bases had no gene match. CDR1 and CDR2 from the germline V gene are SGHNT and YYREEE (reference sequence).

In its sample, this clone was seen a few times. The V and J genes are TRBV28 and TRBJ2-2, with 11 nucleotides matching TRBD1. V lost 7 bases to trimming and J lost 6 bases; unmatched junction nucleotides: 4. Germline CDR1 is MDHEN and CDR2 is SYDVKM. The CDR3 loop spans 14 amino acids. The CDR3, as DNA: TGTGCCAGCATAAGGGACAGGGGGGCCGGGGAGCTGTTTTTT. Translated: CASIRDRGAGELFF.

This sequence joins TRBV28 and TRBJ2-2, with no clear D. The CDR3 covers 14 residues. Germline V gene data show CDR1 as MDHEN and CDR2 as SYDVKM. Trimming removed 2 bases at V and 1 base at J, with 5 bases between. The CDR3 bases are TGTGCCAGCAGTTTACGGTTGAACACCGGGGAGCTGTTTTTT. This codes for CASSLRLNTGELFF.

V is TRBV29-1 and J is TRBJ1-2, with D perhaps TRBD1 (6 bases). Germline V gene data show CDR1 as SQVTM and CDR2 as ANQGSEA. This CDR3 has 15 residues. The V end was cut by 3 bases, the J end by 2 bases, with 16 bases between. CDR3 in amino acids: CSVEGVGQQNYGYTF. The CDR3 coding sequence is TGCAGCGTTGAGGGAGTAGGACAGCAAAACTATGGCTACACCTTC.

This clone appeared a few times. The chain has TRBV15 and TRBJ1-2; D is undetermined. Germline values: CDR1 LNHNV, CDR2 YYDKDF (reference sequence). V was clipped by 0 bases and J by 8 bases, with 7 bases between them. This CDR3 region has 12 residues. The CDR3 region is CATSRDGVGYTF. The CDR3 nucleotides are TGTGCCACCAGCAGAGACGGGGTCGGCTACACCTTC.

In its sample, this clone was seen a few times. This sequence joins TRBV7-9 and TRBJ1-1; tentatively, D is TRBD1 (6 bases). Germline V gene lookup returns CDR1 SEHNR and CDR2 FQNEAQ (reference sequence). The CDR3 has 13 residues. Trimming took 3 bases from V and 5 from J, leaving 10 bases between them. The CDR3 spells CASSFGQRTEAFF. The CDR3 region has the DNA TGTGCCAGCAGCTTCGGACAGAGGACTGAAGCTTTCTTT.

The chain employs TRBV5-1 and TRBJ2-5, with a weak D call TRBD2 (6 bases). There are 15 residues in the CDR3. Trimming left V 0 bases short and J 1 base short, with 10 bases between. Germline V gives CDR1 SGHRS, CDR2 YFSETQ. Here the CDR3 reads CASSLAVGSQETQYF. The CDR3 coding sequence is TGCGCCAGCAGCTTGGCCGTCGGGAGCCAAGAGACCCAGTACTTC. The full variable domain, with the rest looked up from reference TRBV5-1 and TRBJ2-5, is KAGVTQTPRYLIKTRGQQVTLSCSPISGHRSVSWYQQTPGQGLQFLFEYFSETQRNKGNFPGRFSGRQFSNSRSEMNVSTLELGDSALYLCASSLAVGSQETQYFGPGTRLLVL.

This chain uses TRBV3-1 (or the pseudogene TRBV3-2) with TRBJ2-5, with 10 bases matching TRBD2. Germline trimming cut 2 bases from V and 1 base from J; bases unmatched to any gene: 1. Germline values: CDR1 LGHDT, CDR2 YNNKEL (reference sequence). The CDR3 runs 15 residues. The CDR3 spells CASSQSGGVQETQYF. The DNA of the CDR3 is TGTGCCAGCAGCCAAAGCGGGGGGGTCCAAGAGACCCAGTACTTC.

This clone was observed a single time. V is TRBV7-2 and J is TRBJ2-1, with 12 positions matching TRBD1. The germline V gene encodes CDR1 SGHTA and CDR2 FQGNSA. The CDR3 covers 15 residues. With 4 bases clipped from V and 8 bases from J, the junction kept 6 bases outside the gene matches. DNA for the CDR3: TGTGCCAGCAGCTCGGGACAGGGGGCTTCCCATGAGCAGTTCTTC. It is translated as CASSSGQGASHEQFF.

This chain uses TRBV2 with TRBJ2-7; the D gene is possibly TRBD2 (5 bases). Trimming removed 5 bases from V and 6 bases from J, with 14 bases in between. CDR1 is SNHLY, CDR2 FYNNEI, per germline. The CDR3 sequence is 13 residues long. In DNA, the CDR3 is TGTGCCAGCAGTTCCGCCGCGGGCCGCGAGCAGTACTTC. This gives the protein CASSSAAGREQYF.